The present T cell receptor beta chain was sequenced within a study of cytomegalovirus exposure and HLA in healthy donors. For this clone: Its cognate antigen is unknown.

Germline CDR1 reads MGHRA; CDR2 reads YSYEKL. V was cut by 3 bases and J by 4 bases, with 15 bases left in between. This CDR3 spans 15 amino acids. General study points: When the data were analyzed later, several of the most significant clusters appeared to be linked to common viral pathogens. Reported performance of the classifier showed diagnosis of cytomegalovirus status with high specificity and sensitivity.

Researchers ran the PCR with 60 Vbeta and 13 Jbeta primers. Repertoires were generated with immunoSEQ multiplex PCR, while TCRdb's copy carries only in-frame clones and drops some. The table records roughly 33,000 clones, approximately 80% of them present only once. Specimen: PBMCs. The clonotype comes from a male donor in good health and CMV-seronegative. The chain recombines TRBV4-1 with TRBJ2-5, with D possibly matching TRBD2 (5 bases). The CDR3 is CASSQGTSHGETQYF. The CDR3 coding sequence is TGCGCCAGCAGCCAGGGAACTAGTCATGGAGAGACCCAGTACTTC.